Listed below are T cell receptor beta chains from one sample, sequenced in a study of CD8+ T cells in alopecia areata. The repertoire was sequenced with immunoSEQ multiplex PCR; TCRdb's copy has only in-frame clones and lacks some. The profile shows 150,000 to 200,000 clones, more than 55% of them singletons. Material: CD4+ T cells sorted from blood, obtained between weeks 49 and 50, from a patient treated with tofacitinib. These receptors all stem from a human donor with alopecia areata. CDR3s include the opening cysteine and the closing phenylalanine or tryptophan. The order of the fields is clone size, J gene, D gene, V gene, CDR3 DNA, CDR3 protein. A D gene is named only where the DNA matches it firmly. The listing skips clone size in some rows; elsewhere it reads once, few, many or a size class.

.	TRBJ1-5	.	TRBV30	TGTGCCTGGAGTTCCCAGGAGGGTCAGCCCCAGCATTTT	CAWSSQEGQPQHF
few	TRBJ1-1	.	TRBV19	TGTGCCAGTAGTATAGGAACTGAAGCTTTCTTT	CASSIGTEAFF
.	TRBJ1-2	TRBD1	TRBV15	TGTGCCACCCTTTTGGGAGAGGACAGGGGACCAAGCTATGGCTACACCTTC	CATLLGEDRGPSYGYTF
.	TRBJ1-1	.	TRBV29-1	TGCAGCGTTGAAGAAATGGTTGAAGCTTTCTTT	CSVEEMVEAFF
.	TRBJ2-1	TRBD2	TRBV2	TGTGCCAGCAAAACGGGGGGTACCTACAATGAGCAGTTCTTC	CASKTGGTYNEQFF
.	TRBJ2-5	.	TRBV29-1	TGCAGCGCCTGGATCGGGGGAGAGACCCAGTACTTC	CSAWIGGETQYF
.	TRBJ1-4	TRBD1	TRBV5-6	TGTGCCAGCAGCTCCGGACAGGTTTATAATGAAAAACTGTTTTTT	CASSSGQVYNEKLFF
.	TRBJ2-7	TRBD2	TRBV29-1	TGCAGCGCCTCCAGCCCGGGGGGTGGTCGGAACGAGCAGTACTTC	CSASSPGGGRNEQYF
.	TRBJ1-1	TRBD1	TRBV2	TGTGCCAGCAGTGCAGGACAGGGGCCCACTGAAGCTTTCTTT	CASSAGQGPTEAFF
few	TRBJ2-2	.	TRBV29-1	TGCAGCGTTGAGGGGCCAGCCAACACCGGGGAGCTGTTTTTT	CSVEGPANTGELFF
few	TRBJ2-6	TRBD1	TRBV5-1	TGCGCCAGCAGCGACGGACAGGGGGCGACCGGGGCCAACGTCCTGACTTTC	CASSDGQGATGANVLTF
.	TRBJ1-5	TRBD1	TRBV7-9	TGTGCCAGCAGCTTCAACTCCGGACAGGGGCGACATCAGCCCCAGCATTTT	CASSFNSGQGRHQPQHF
.	TRBJ1-6	.	TRBV12-5	TGTGCTAGTGGTAGGGGGACCGCTGATTCACCCCTCCACTTT	CASGRGTADSPLHF
few	TRBJ2-1	TRBD2	TRBV20-1	TGCAGTGCTAGAGGACTAGCGTTGCAGTTCTTC	CSARGLALQFF
few	TRBJ1-2	.	TRBV15	TGTGCCACCAGCAGAGATGGCGGCTACACCTTC	CATSRDGGYTF
.	TRBJ2-7	.	TRBV5-1	TGCGCCAGCAGCTTACAGGGAAGTTACACCTACGAGCAGTACTTC	CASSLQGSYTYEQYF
once	TRBJ1-4	TRBD1	TRBV2	TGTGCCAGCAGTCTAGGACAGGGTCCTGAAGTTTTT	CASSLGQGPEVF
.	TRBJ2-3	.	TRBV14	TGTGCCAGCAGCCCGAACACAGATACGCAGTATTTT	CASSPNTDTQYF
.	TRBJ1-1	.	TRBV30	TGTGCCTGGAGTGTAAGAGGAAACACTGAAGCTTTCTTT	CAWSVRGNTEAFF
.	TRBJ2-7	.	TRBV10-3	TGTGCCATCAGTGAATACCTCTCCTACGAGCAGTACTTC	CAISEYLSYEQYF
few	TRBJ1-5	TRBD1	TRBV30	TGTGCCTGGAGAACAGGGGACAATCAGCCCCAGCATTTT	CAWRTGDNQPQHF
.	TRBJ2-7	.	TRBV27	TGTGCCAGCAGTTTCTCGCAGGGGCCCTCCTACGAGCAGTACTTC	CASSFSQGPSYEQYF
.	TRBJ2-1	.	TRBV25-1	TGTGCCAGCAGTGGGATGAGCTCCTACAATGAGCAGTTCTTC	CASSGMSSYNEQFF
.	TRBJ1-5	.	TRBV29-1	TGCAGCGTTGCGGGCTTCGGTCAGCCCCAGCATTTT	CSVAGFGQPQHF
.	TRBJ1-6	.	TRBV27	TGTGCCAGCACCCCCGGAGACAGGCTGAAAGGTTCACCCCTCCACTTT	CASTPGDRLKGSPLHF
few	TRBJ2-5	.	TRBV29-1	TGCAGCGTTGGTGCCGGGGAGACCCAGTACTTC	CSVGAGETQYF
.	TRBJ1-5	TRBD1	TRBV2	TGTGCCAGCAGTGTGGGGACAGGAGGACAGCCCCAGCATTTT	CASSVGTGGQPQHF
many	TRBJ1-4	.	TRBV7-2	TGTGCCAGCAGCCCAAGGACAGCGGCGGGGGAAAAACTGTTTTTT	CASSPRTAAGEKLFF
few	TRBJ2-3	TRBD1	TRBV9	TGTGCCAGCAGCGTAAACCCAGGGGGCGCAGATACGCAGTATTTT	CASSVNPGGADTQYF
once	TRBJ2-3	.	TRBV29-1	TGCAGCGTTGAAACAGGGTCGAAGTATTTT	CSVETGSKYF
.	TRBJ2-1	.	TRBV10-1	TGCGCCAGCAGTGAAGGGGACCCCTACGATGAGCAGTTCTTC	CASSEGDPYDEQFF
.	TRBJ2-1	.	TRBV9	TGTGCCAGCAGCGTAGGACAGCCTTCTAATGAGCAGTTCTTC	CASSVGQPSNEQFF
.	TRBJ2-3	.	TRBV29-1	TGCAGCGTGGAGGGCAGCACAGATACGCAGTATTTT	CSVEGSTDTQYF